One and the same sample provided the 8 T cell receptor beta chains below, sequenced in a study of cytomegalovirus exposure and HLA in healthy donors. The PCR used 60 Vbeta and 13 Jbeta primers. Produced via immunoSEQ multiplex PCR; TCRdb's table is partial and in-frame only. The data hold 100,000 to 150,000 clones, with more than 65% observed a single time. The source material was PBMCs. The source is a woman in her thirties or forties in good health and CMV-seropositive.

The genes are TRBV10-3 and TRBJ2-5; 7 nucleotides agree with TRBD2. The V gene's germline CDR1 is ENHRY and CDR2 SYGVKD. This CDR3 region has 14 residues. V lost 5 bases, J lost 2 bases, and 5 bases stayed unmatched. The CDR3 region is CAISPSGLQETQYF. Here the CDR3 DNA reads TGTGCCATCAGTCCTAGCGGCCTACAAGAGACCCAGTACTTC.

J is TRBJ2-7 and V is TRBV10-3; TRBD2 matches at 7 bases. V shed 2 bases, J shed 5 bases, and the junction held 9 bases outside the gene matches. The CDR3 is 15 amino acids. The germline CDR1 and CDR2 sequences are ENHRY and SYGVKD. The CDR3 here is CAISEPGTMKHEQYF. The DNA for the CDR3 is TGTGCCATCAGTGAGCCCGGGACTATGAAGCACGAGCAGTACTTC.

The J gene is TRBJ2-3, the V gene TRBV19; 7 bases line up with TRBD1. CDR3 size: 16 residues. Looked up from germline, CDR1 is LNHDA and CDR2 is SQIVND (reference sequence). The ends lost 5 bases at V and 2 bases at J; junction bases unmatched: 10. The CDR3 sequence: CASSPRGGEVTDTQYF. The CDR3 DNA is TGTGCCAGTAGTCCTAGAGGGGGCGAGGTCACAGATACGCAGTATTTT.

The gene calls are TRBV30 and TRBJ2-3; D uncertain. Germline values: CDR1 GTSNPN, CDR2 SVGIG (reference sequence). V was shortened by 2 bases and J by 3 bases, with 3 bases between the two germline ends. This CDR3 has 11 amino acids. The CDR3 here is CAWSQTDTQYF. DNA of the CDR3: TGTGCCTGGAGTCAGACAGATACGCAGTATTTT.

The chain uses TRBV6-1 and TRBJ2-7; maybe TRBD2 (5 bases). The V gene lost 5 bases and the J gene lost 2 bases, with 16 bases spanning the gap. This CDR3 comprises 15 residues. The germline CDR1 and CDR2 sequences are MNHNS and SASEGT. The CDR3 nucleotides are TGTGCCAGCAGTAAACTGCCCGACGGGACCTACGAGCAGTACTTC. It codes for CASSKLPDGTYEQYF.

The CDR3 DNA sequence: TGTGCCAGCCGGGACAGGGGTTACAATGAGCAGTTCTTC. Protein product: CASRDRGYNEQFF. The V call is TRBV28, the J call TRBJ2-1; TRBD1 aligns across 10 bases. Looked up from germline, CDR1 is MDHEN and CDR2 is SYDVKM. Unmatched junction bases numbered 2, after V lost 8 bases and J lost 4 bases. The CDR3 has 13 residues.

The chain has TRBV7-9 and TRBJ2-1; D is ambiguous. Germline V gives CDR1 SEHNR, CDR2 FQNEAQ (reference sequence). The V and J ends lost 1 base and 8 bases respectively, with 15 bases between them. The CDR3 spans 15 residues. The CDR3: CASSLDLLFEDEQFF. In DNA, the CDR3 is TGTGCCAGCAGCTTAGATTTGCTATTTGAAGATGAGCAGTTCTTC. The whole variable domain, remainder taken from reference TRBV7-9 and TRBJ2-1, is DTGVSQNPRHKITKRGQNVTFRCDPISEHNRLYWYRQTLGQGPEFLTYFQNEAQLEKSRLLSDRFSAERPKGSFSTLEIQRTEQGDSAMYLCASSLDLLFEDEQFFGPGTRLTVL.

The chain uses TRBV7-9 and TRBJ2-7, with TRBD2 identical over 10 bases. The CDR3 consists of 15 residues. Germline V lookup: CDR1 SEHNR, CDR2 FQNEAQ (reference sequence). The ends lost 7 bases at V and 0 bases at J; junction bases unmatched: 6. The CDR3 loop is CASTGSGRSSYEQYF. DNA of the CDR3: TGTGCCAGCACCGGTAGCGGGAGGAGCTCCTACGAGCAGTACTTC.